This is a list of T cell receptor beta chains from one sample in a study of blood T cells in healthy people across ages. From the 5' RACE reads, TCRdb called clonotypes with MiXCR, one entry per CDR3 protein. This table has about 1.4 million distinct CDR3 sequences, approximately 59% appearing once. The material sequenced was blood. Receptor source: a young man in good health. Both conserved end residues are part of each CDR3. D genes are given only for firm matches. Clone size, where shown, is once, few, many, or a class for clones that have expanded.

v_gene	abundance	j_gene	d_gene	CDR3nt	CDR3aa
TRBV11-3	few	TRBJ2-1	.	TGTGCCAGCAGCTTAGCGATGGGGTACAATGAGCAGTTCTTC	CASSLAMGYNEQFF
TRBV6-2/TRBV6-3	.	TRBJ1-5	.	TGTGCCAGCAGTAAACAGGGCGGTGGCAATCAGCCCCAGCATTTT	CASSKQGGGNQPQHF
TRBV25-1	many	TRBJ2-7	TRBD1	TGTGCCAGCAGTGTACCGGGACAGACCTACGAGCAGTACTTC	CASSVPGQTYEQYF
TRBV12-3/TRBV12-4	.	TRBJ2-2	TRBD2	TGTGCCTGGTCGGGGGGAACGAACACCGGGGAGCTGTTTTTT	CAWSGGTNTGELFF
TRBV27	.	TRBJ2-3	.	TGTGCCAGCGCCACTCTACCAGGCCGAGATACGCAGTATTTT	CASATLPGRDTQYF
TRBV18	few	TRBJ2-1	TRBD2	TGTGCCAGCTCACCGTCTAGCGGGAACTACAATGAGCAGTTCTTC	CASSPSSGNYNEQFF
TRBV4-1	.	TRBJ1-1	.	TGCGCCAGCAGCCAAGGAGGCTTAAGGGTAGGGGACACTGAAGCTTTCTTT	CASSQGGLRVGDTEAFF
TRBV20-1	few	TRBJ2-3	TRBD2	TGCAGTGCTAGATTCTCTAGCGGGGGGCCCACAGATACGCAGTATTTT	CSARFSSGGPTDTQYF
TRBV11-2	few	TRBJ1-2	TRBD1	TGTGCCAGCAGCTTGGGACAGGGGACGAACTATGGCTACACCTTC	CASSLGQGTNYGYTF
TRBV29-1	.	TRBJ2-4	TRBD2	TGCAGCGTTGTTTTAGCGGCAGGCCCGGGGGGTGGGGAGCAGTACTTC	CSVVLAAGPGGGEQYF
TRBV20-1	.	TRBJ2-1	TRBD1	TGCAGCGCCGGGACAGGGACGGGTGATGAGCAGTTCTTC	CSAGTGTGDEQFF
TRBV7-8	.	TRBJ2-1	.	TGTGCCAGCAGCTCGCGAGCTAGAGAGGGCAATGAGCAGTTCTTC	CASSSRAREGNEQFF
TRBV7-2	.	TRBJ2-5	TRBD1	TGTGCCAGCAGCGGTCGGACAGGGCTAGAGACCCAGTACTTC	CASSGRTGLETQYF
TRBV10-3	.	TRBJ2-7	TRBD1	TGTGCCATCAGTGCTCCGAGACAGGGGGCCTACGAGCAGTACTTC	CAISAPRQGAYEQYF